The clone carrying this T cell receptor beta chain was recorded a few times. CDR1 and CDR2 (germline): MNHEY, SVGAGI. V was pared by 2 bases and J by 0 bases, with 0 bases of the junction left unmatched. This CDR3 has 16 amino acids. PCR employed 60 Vbeta and 13 Jbeta primers. Clones were read by immunoSEQ multiplex PCR, and TCRdb kept only the in-frame ones, dropping some. The profile covers about 200,000 clones, with 79% appearing a single time and 1.5% to 1.7% taken by the ten largest. This sample was taken from a study of cytomegalovirus exposure and HLA in healthy donors. Material for sequencing was PBMCs. The J gene is TRBJ2-2, the V gene TRBV6-5, with 10 bases fitting TRBD1. This sequence originates from a girl aged 10 to 17 in good health and CMV-seropositive. The CDR3 coding sequence is TGTGCCAGCAGTTACGGACAGGGGGCGAACACCGGGGAGCTGTTTTTT. It specifies CASSYGQGANTGELFF.